Shown below are 30 T cell receptor beta chains from a single sample sequenced in a study of post-analysis software for immune sequencing data. General study points: Patients carried 4 or 5 TRBV segments more frequently than controls did, and TRBV5-6, TRBV5-1 and TRBV20-1 were among them.

Which antigens these TCRs recognize remains unknown. Sequencing libraries made from TCR beta cDNA carried unique molecular identifiers. TCRdb reprocessed the PCR reads via MiXCR and lists one record per CDR3 protein. Among 350,000 to 450,000 distinct CDR3 sequences listed, 39% were seen once. Sequences were obtained from blood. These receptors originate from a girl between 2 and 10 years old with multiple sclerosis.

The J gene is TRBJ2-4, the V gene TRBV7-2, with TRBD2 matching 13 bases. Trimming cost V 5 bases and J 4 bases; bases outside gene matches: 5. Germline V gene lookup returns CDR1 SGHTA and CDR2 FQGNSA. The CDR3 sequence is 16 residues long. For the CDR3, the DNA is TGTGCCAGCAGCCAGACTAGCGGGGGGCTAAAAAACATTCAGTACTTC. Translated, it gives CASSQTSGGLKNIQYF.

The chain carries TRBV15 and TRBJ1-4; 11 bases are a match to TRBD1. The length of the CDR3 is 16 residues. Germline V gene sequence: CDR1 LNHNV, CDR2 YYDKDF (reference sequence). After removal of 0 bases from V and 8 bases from J, the junction contained 5 bases not matched to a gene. In nucleotides, the CDR3 is TGTGCCACCAGCAGAGATCAGGGACAGGGGGGGGAAAAACTGTTTTTT. This sequence encodes CATSRDQGQGGEKLFF. Looking up the rest from reference TRBV15 and TRBJ1-4 gives the full variable domain: DAMVIQNPRYQVTQFGKPVTLSCSQTLNHNVMYWYQQKSSQAPKLLFHYYDKDFNNEADTPDNFQSRRPNTSFCFLDIRSPGLGDTAMYLCATSRDQGQGGEKLFFGSGTQLSVL.

J is TRBJ2-7 and V is TRBV28, with TRBD1 identical over 7 bases. CDR3 length: 15 residues. V shed 6 bases, J shed 3 bases, and the junction held 11 bases outside the gene matches. Germline V CDR1 and CDR2: MDHEN, SYDVKM. CDR3 protein: CASSPDYRGLYEQYF. The CDR3 coding sequence is TGTGCCAGCAGCCCCGACTACAGGGGCCTCTACGAGCAGTACTTC. Full variable domain (outside the CDR3, taken from reference TRBV28 and TRBJ2-7): DVKVTQSSRYLVKRTGEKVFLECVQDMDHENMFWYRQDPGLGLRLIYFSYDVKMKEKGDIPEGYSVSREKKERFSLILESASTNQTSMYLCASSPDYRGLYEQYFGPGTRLTVT.

CDR3 nucleotides: TGTGCCAGCAAAAGGGGTGTCCTAGCCAAAAACATTCAGTACTTC. The encoded protein is CASKRGVLAKNIQYF. The V and J genes are TRBV2 and TRBJ2-4; perhaps TRBD1 as D (5 bases). Germline CDR1 is SNHLY and CDR2 is FYNNEI. The V end lost 7 bases, the J end lost 0 bases, and 13 bases lay between the germline ends. The CDR3 contains 15 residues.

The chain carries TRBV28 and TRBJ1-5; 9 positions match TRBD1. V was clipped by 5 bases and J by 6 bases; unmatched bases: 11. Germline CDR1 is MDHEN and CDR2 is SYDVKM. This CDR3 has 16 residues. The CDR3 DNA reads TGTGCCAGCAGTCAGCCGGGACAGGGAATGACTCAGCCCCAGCATTTT. Protein: CASSQPGQGMTQPQHF. Filled out from reference TRBV28 and TRBJ1-5, the complete variable domain reads DVKVTQSSRYLVKRTGEKVFLECVQDMDHENMFWYRQDPGLGLRLIYFSYDVKMKEKGDIPEGYSVSREKKERFSLILESASTNQTSMYLCASSQPGQGMTQPQHFGDGTRLSIL.

The chain is built from TRBV9 and TRBJ2-7; no clear D gene. This CDR3 spans 13 amino acids. V lost 4 bases and J 6 bases, leaving 14 bases between the germline ends. Germline V gene data show CDR1 as SGDLS and CDR2 as YYNGEE. In nucleotides, the CDR3 is TGTGCCAGCAGCCCAGGCGGATTGTTCGAGCAGTACTTC. Translating it yields CASSPGGLFEQYF. Using reference TRBV9 and TRBJ2-7 for the parts outside the CDR3, the full variable domain is DSGVTQTPKHLITATGQRVTLRCSPRSGDLSVYWYQQSLDQGLQFLIQYYNGEERAKGNILERFSAQQFPDLHSELNLSSLELGDSALYFCASSPGGLFEQYFGPGTRLTVT.

The chain employs TRBV20-1 and TRBJ2-1; D possibly corresponds to TRBD2 (5 bases). Between the trimmed V and J ends, which lost 1 base and 1 base, there was a span of 11 bases. This CDR3 has 15 amino acids. The germline V gene has CDR1 DFQATT and CDR2 SNEGSKA (reference sequence). The chain's CDR3 is CSARVGLASYNEQFF. The DNA of the CDR3 is TGCAGTGCTAGAGTCGGGCTAGCATCCTACAATGAGCAGTTCTTC.

This chain links TRBV4-3 with TRBJ2-5; 7 bases are shared with TRBD2. Germline V gene data show CDR1 as LGHNA and CDR2 as YSLEER. The CDR3 has 17 amino acids. The V gene end was trimmed by 0 bases and the J gene end by 5 bases; junction bases not matched to a gene: 12. The CDR3 spells CASSQEARGRAMETQYF. CDR3 sequence (DNA): TGCGCCAGCAGCCAAGAAGCTCGAGGGAGGGCCATGGAGACCCAGTACTTC.

This rearrangement joins TRBV7-6 to TRBJ1-6, with 9 bases lining up with TRBD1. V lost 1 base, J lost 6 bases, and 1 base stayed unmatched. The V gene's germline CDR1 is SGHVS and CDR2 FNYEAQ. This CDR3 region has 15 residues. The chain's CDR3 is CASSLGDRVNSPLHF. CDR3 sequence (DNA): TGTGCCAGCAGCTTAGGGGACAGGGTTAATTCACCCCTCCACTTT.

V usage is TRBV20-1 and J usage is TRBJ2-7; the D gene is possibly TRBD2 (6 bases). With 4 bases removed from V and 3 bases from J, the gap between germline ends came to 19 bases. The CDR3 totals 15 residues. In germline, CDR1 is DFQATT, CDR2 SNEGSKA (reference sequence). This CDR3 reads CSAIPGVAEDYEQYV. The CDR3 bases are TGCAGTGCTATCCCGGGGGTAGCGGAGGACTACGAGCAGTACGTC.

This clonotype was observed a single time. V usage is TRBV7-2 and J usage is TRBJ1-1, with D possibly TRBD1 on 6 matching bases. With 5 bases removed from V and 11 bases from J, the gap between germline ends came to 21 bases. The CDR3 is 14 amino acids. Germline V gene sequence: CDR1 SGHTA, CDR2 FQGNSA. The CDR3 sequence: CASSVRARGSAAFF. In DNA form, the CDR3 reads TGTGCCAGCAGCGTTAGGGCCAGGGGATCCGCGGCTTTCTTT.

The J gene is TRBJ1-4, the V gene TRBV5-1; weak D call: TRBD1 (6 bases). With 0 bases removed from V and 4 bases from J, the gap between germline ends came to 13 bases. There are 16 residues in the CDR3. Germline V CDR1 and CDR2: SGHRS, YFSETQ. DNA of the CDR3: TGCGCCAGCAGCTTGGGGCCGGGACAAAATAATGAAAAACTGTTTTTT. As protein: CASSLGPGQNNEKLFF.

The chain's CDR3 is CSARDHESGRNIQYF. CDR3 DNA sequence: TGCAGTGCTAGAGATCACGAGTCAGGGAGGAACATTCAGTACTTC. The chain combines TRBV20-1 with TRBJ2-4, with D possibly TRBD2 on 6 matching bases. CDR3 length equals 15 residues. Germline V gene sequence: CDR1 DFQATT, CDR2 SNEGSKA (reference sequence). V was trimmed by 0 bases and J by 7 bases, leaving 16 bases between them.

A note on this clonotype: The junction shows a germline mismatch at one end, possibly a read error. The V gene is TRBV28, the J gene TRBJ2-7; D assignment may be TRBD1 or TRBD2 (5 bases each). Germline CDR1 and CDR2: MDHEN and SYDVKM. CDR3 size: 15 residues. The CDR3 nucleotides are TGTGCCAGCAGTTTAGGGCAGGGACCGACCTACGAGCGGTACTTC. This sequence encodes CASSLGQGPTYERYF.

Details on this clonotype: At one of its ends the junction is not consistent with the germline gene, which may arise from a read error. Here the CDR3 reads CRARDPAAEAFF. CDR3 DNA: TGCAGGGCTAGAGATCCGGCAGCTGAAGCTTTCTTT. J is TRBJ1-1 and V is TRBV20-1, with D uncertain. Germline CDR1 reads DFQATT; CDR2 reads SNEGSKA (reference sequence). This CDR3 spans 12 amino acids.

The J gene is TRBJ1-1, the V gene TRBV6-1; 7 nucleotides agree with TRBD1. The CDR3 is 12 residues long. J was trimmed by 9 bases and V by 6 bases; bases with no gene match: 7. Per germline, CDR1 MNHNS and CDR2 SASEGT. Written as DNA, the CDR3 is TGTGCCAGCAGCAGGGGGACAAGGCAAGCTTTCTTT. As protein: CASSRGTRQAFF.

This clonotype has more than one count but fewer than ten. Mismatch with germline at one junction end may stem from a read error. The chain uses TRBV7-3 and TRBJ2-7; 9 bases match TRBD2. The V gene's germline CDR1 is SGHTA and CDR2 FQGTGA. This CDR3 has 14 residues. CDR3 in amino acids: CTSSFASGNYEQYF. Written as DNA, the CDR3 is TGTACCAGCAGCTTTGCTAGCGGGAACTACGAGCAGTACTTC.

The genes are TRBV29-1 and TRBJ2-7, with 11 bases lining up with TRBD2. Germline CDR1 and CDR2: SQVTM and ANQGSEA. V gave up 4 bases and J gave up 7 bases; unmatched junction bases: 9. The CDR3 loop spans 14 amino acids. The CDR3 nucleotides read TGCAGCGTTGGACAGCATAGCGGGAGGGGTGAGCAGTACTTC. Residues: CSVGQHSGRGEQYF.

The rearrangement joins TRBV9 to TRBJ2-5; 7 positions agree with TRBD2. This CDR3 contains 15 residues. V lost 0 bases, J lost 5 bases, and 7 bases stayed unmatched. The germline CDR1 and CDR2 sequences are SGDLS and YYNGEE. The DNA of the CDR3 is TGTGCCAGCAGCGTAGGCGGGGGAGGTGAGGAGACCCAGTACTTC. Protein product: CASSVGGGGEETQYF. Looking up the rest from reference TRBV9 and TRBJ2-5 gives the full variable domain: DSGVTQTPKHLITATGQRVTLRCSPRSGDLSVYWYQQSLDQGLQFLIQYYNGEERAKGNILERFSAQQFPDLHSELNLSSLELGDSALYFCASSVGGGGEETQYFGPGTRLLVL.

The rearrangement uses TRBV4-2 and TRBJ2-5, with TRBD2 identical over 8 bases. Germline V lookup: CDR1 LGHNA, CDR2 YNFKEQ. The junction had 9 bases not matched to a gene; V was cut back by 2 bases and J by 1 base. The CDR3 is 17 residues long. The CDR3 nucleotides are TGTGCCAGCAGCCAACCTACTAGCGGTGATACCCAAGAGACCCAGTACTTC. Translation gives CASSQPTSGDTQETQYF.

The V gene is TRBV27, the J gene TRBJ1-2; TRBD1 matches 8 bases. The V and J ends lost 5 bases and 2 bases, in that order; junction bases with no gene match: 7. Germline assignment: CDR1 MNHEY and CDR2 SMNVEV (reference sequence). The CDR3 consists of 15 residues. CDR3 sequence reads: CASSPARGRNYGYTF. CDR3 DNA sequence: TGTGCCAGCAGTCCGGCCAGGGGGCGCAACTATGGCTACACCTTC.

The chain couples TRBV7-8 to TRBJ1-2, with D possibly matching TRBD1 (5 bases). The germline V and J ends were trimmed by 1 base and 9 bases, with 15 bases remaining between them. Germline-derived CDR1 and CDR2 are SGHVS and FQNEAQ. The length of the CDR3 is 14 residues. The CDR3 reads CASSLGGQGMSYTF. CDR3 in DNA: TGTGCCAGCAGCTTAGGAGGGCAGGGTATGAGCTACACCTTC.

The rearrangement joins TRBV15 to TRBJ1-5; TRBD1 agrees at 8 bases. V gave up 5 bases and J gave up 6 bases; unmatched junction bases: 9. This CDR3 is 15 amino acids long. The germline V gene has CDR1 LNHNV and CDR2 YYDKDF (reference sequence). CDR3 in amino acids: CATSSRTGTIQPQHF. CDR3 DNA: TGTGCCACCAGCTCGCGGACAGGGACGATTCAGCCCCAGCATTTT.

This clonotype was observed a few times. This chain's CDR3 is CASTMGGPSTYNEQFF. CDR3 nucleotides: TGTGCCAGCACCATGGGGGGTCCTAGTACCTACAATGAGCAGTTCTTC. This sequence joins TRBV12-3 or TRBV12-4 and TRBJ2-1, with D perhaps matching TRBD2 (6 bases). Trimming took off 7 bases at V and 2 bases at J, with 18 bases between the two ends. This CDR3 spans 16 amino acids.

Turning to this clonotype: Germline and junction disagree at one end, which may indicate a read error. This chain connects TRBV7-3 to TRBJ2-3, with TRBD1 matching 9 bases. Germline V gene sequence: CDR1 SGHTA, CDR2 FQGTGA. The CDR3 spans 16 residues. The DNA of the CDR3 is TGTGCCAGCAGCCTAACCGGGACAGGGTACACAGATACGCAGTATTTT. Translation: CASSLTGTGYTDTQYF.

The chain is built from TRBV7-9 and TRBJ2-1, with D possibly being TRBD1 or TRBD2 (5 bases each). The end of the DNA fits TRBJ2-7 better, so the J call may be wrong. The germline gives CDR1 SEHNR, CDR2 FQNEAQ (reference sequence). The CDR3 contains 17 residues. The CDR3 loop is CASSLAGLALSYNEQYF. The CDR3 DNA follows: TGTGCCAGCAGCTTAGCGGGGCTAGCTCTCTCCTACAATGAGCAGTACTTC.

The count of this clonotype is one. This chain links TRBV7-2 with TRBJ2-3, with 8 bases identical to TRBD2. CDR1 is SGHTA and CDR2 is FQGNSA in the germline V gene. Germline trimming cut 1 base from V and 2 bases from J; bases unmatched to any gene: 2. This CDR3 has 15 residues. CDR3 bases: TGTGCCAGCAGCTTAGGGACTAGCTACACAGATACGCAGTATTTT. This encodes CASSLGTSYTDTQYF.

The gene calls are TRBV6-1 and TRBJ1-1; D is unresolved. Germline V gives CDR1 MNHNS, CDR2 SASEGT. The CDR3 runs 10 residues. Trimming removed 7 bases from V and 3 bases from J, with 3 bases in between. The CDR3 DNA reads as TGTGCCAGCAAGGACACTGAAGCTTTCTTT. Protein product: CASKDTEAFF.

The rearrangement joins TRBV28 to TRBJ1-4, with no clear D. Germline lookup yields CDR1 MDHEN and CDR2 SYDVKM. Trimming cost V 7 bases and J 3 bases, with 21 bases left between them. The CDR3 extends over 17 amino acids. CDR3: CASTRRPGVLPNEKLFF. The CDR3 DNA sequence: TGTGCCAGCACGAGAAGGCCCGGGGTGTTGCCTAATGAAAAACTGTTTTTT.

The V call is TRBV6-6, the J call TRBJ2-1; TRBD2 might be the D (5 bases). Between the trimmed V and J ends, which lost 6 bases and 6 bases, there was a span of 15 bases. The germline V gene encodes CDR1 MNHNY and CDR2 SVGAGI (reference sequence). There are 14 residues in the CDR3. The DNA for the CDR3 is TGTGCCAGCAGGACGGAGGTTAGGGTCAATGAGCAGTTCTTC. It encodes CASRTEVRVNEQFF.